The clone carrying this T cell receptor beta chain turned up a few times. Trimming stripped 2 bases from V and 5 bases from J, with 7 bases between. The CDR3 spans 13 residues. The germline CDR1 and CDR2 sequences are MNHEY and SMNVEV (reference sequence). The PCR made use of 60 Vbeta and 13 Jbeta primers. The method was immunoSEQ multiplex PCR; TCRdb's version includes in-frame clones alone and lacks a portion of them. Of some 120,000 clones listed, approximately 17% were seen once; the top ten hold less than 3.5%. Likely unrecorded immune exposures existed in these nominally healthy donors. This entry belongs to a study of cytomegalovirus exposure and HLA in healthy donors.

The origin of this receptor is a female donor in good health and CMV-seropositive. The rearrangement uses TRBV27 and TRBJ2-1, with TRBD1 as a possible D gene (5 bases). The sequencing sample was made of PBMCs. The CDR3 reads CASSLNRNNEQFF. DNA for the CDR3: TGTGCCAGCAGTTTAAACAGGAACAATGAGCAGTTCTTC.